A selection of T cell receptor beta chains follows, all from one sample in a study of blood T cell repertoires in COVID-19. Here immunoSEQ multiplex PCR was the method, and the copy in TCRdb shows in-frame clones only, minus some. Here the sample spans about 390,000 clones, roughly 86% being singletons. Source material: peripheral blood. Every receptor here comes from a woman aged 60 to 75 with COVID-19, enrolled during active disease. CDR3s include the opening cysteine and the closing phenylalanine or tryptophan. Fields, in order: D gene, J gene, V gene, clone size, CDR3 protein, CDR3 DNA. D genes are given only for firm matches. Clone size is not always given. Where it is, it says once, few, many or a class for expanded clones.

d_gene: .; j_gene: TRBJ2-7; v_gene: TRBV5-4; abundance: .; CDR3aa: CASSLPTGTYEQYF; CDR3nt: TGTGCCAGCAGCCTGCCGACGGGGACCTACGAGCAGTACTTC
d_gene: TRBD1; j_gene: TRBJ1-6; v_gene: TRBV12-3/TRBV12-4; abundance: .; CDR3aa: CASSGTENSPLHF; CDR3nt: TGTGCCAGCAGCGGGACAGAGAATTCACCCCTCCACTTT
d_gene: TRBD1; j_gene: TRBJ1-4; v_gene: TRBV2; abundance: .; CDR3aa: CASMRTGTSATNEKLFF; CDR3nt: TGTGCATCCATGAGGACAGGGACGTCCGCAACTAATGAAAAACTGTTTTTT
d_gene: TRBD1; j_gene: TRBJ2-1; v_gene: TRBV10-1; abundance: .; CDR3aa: CASRERGRGRHEQFF; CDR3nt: TGCGCCAGCAGAGAGAGGGGGCGCGGGCGGCATGAGCAGTTCTTC
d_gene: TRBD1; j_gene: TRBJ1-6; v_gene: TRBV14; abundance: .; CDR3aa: CASSDLTRGNSPLHF; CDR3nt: TGTGCCAGCAGCGACTTGACCAGGGGGAATTCACCCCTCCACTTT
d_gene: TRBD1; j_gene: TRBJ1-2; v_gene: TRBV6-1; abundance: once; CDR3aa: CASSEAPGQGYGYTF; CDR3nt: TGTGCCAGCAGTGAAGCGCCGGGACAGGGGTATGGCTACACCTTC
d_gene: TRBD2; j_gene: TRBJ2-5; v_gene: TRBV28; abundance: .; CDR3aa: CASSLPRGGPETQYF; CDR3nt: TGTGCCAGCAGTTTACCGCGGGGGGGCCCCGAGACCCAGTACTTC
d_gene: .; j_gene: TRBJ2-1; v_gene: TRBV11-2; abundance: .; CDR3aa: CASSLVGGGPYNEQFF; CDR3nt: TGTGCCAGCAGCTTAGTAGGGGGGGGGCCCTACAATGAGCAGTTCTTC
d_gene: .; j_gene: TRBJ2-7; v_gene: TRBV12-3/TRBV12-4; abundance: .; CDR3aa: CASNPRGAHEQYF; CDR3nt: TGTGCCAGCAATCCTCGGGGGGCGCACGAGCAGTACTTC
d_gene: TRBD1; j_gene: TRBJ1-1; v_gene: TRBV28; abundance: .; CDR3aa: CASSPGTGANTEAFF; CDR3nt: TGTGCCAGCAGTCCCGGGACAGGCGCAAACACTGAAGCTTTCTTT
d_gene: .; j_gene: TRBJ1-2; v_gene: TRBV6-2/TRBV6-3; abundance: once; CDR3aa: CASSYSSLFYGYTF; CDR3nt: TGTGCCAGCAGTTACAGTTCCCTATTCTATGGCTACACCTTC
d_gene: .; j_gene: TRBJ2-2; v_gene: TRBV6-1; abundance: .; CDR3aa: CASSEGGHPGGELFF; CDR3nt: TGTGCCAGCAGTGAAGGTGGACACCCCGGCGGGGAGCTGTTTTTT
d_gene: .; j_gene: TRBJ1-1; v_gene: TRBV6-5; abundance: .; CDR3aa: CASISDKNTEAFF; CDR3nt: TGTGCCAGCATATCCGACAAGAACACTGAAGCTTTCTTT
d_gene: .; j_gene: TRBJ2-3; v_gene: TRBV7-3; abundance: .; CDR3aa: CASSPRGPGTDTQYF; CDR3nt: TGTGCCAGCAGCCCGCGGGGGCCTGGCACAGATACGCAGTATTTT
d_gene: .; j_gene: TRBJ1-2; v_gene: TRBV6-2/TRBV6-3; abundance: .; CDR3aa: CASSYFRRESYGYTF; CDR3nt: TGTGCCAGCAGTTACTTCAGGAGGGAGTCCTATGGCTACACCTTC
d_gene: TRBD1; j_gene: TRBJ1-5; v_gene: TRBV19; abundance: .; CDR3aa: CASSPPGQVNQPQHF; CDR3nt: TGTGCCAGTAGTCCCCCGGGACAGGTCAATCAGCCCCAGCATTTT
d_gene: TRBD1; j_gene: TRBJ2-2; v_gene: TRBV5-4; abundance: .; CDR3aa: CASSMRTGSNTGELFF; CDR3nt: TGTGCCAGCAGCATGAGGACAGGGTCGAACACCGGGGAGCTGTTTTTT
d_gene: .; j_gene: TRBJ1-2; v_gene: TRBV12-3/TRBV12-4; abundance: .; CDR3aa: CASTFSAYGYTF; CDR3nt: TGTGCCAGCACTTTTAGCGCGTATGGCTACACCTTC
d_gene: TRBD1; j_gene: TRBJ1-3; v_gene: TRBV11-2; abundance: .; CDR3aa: CASSLGTGGRNTIYF; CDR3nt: TGTGCCAGCAGCTTGGGGACAGGGGGCAGAAACACCATATATTTT
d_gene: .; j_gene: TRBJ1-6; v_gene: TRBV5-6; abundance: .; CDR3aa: CASSPGGNWNSPLHF; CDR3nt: TGTGCCAGCAGCCCGGGGGGGAATTGGAATTCACCCCTCCACTTT
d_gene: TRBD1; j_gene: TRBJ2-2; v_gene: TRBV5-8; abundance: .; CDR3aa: CASRRQGLTTGELFF; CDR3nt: TGTGCCAGCCGAAGACAGGGGCTTACCACCGGGGAGCTGTTTTTT
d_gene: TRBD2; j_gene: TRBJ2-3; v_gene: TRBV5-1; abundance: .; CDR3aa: CASSIGTSGDTDTQYF; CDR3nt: TGCGCCAGCAGCATCGGGACTAGCGGGGACACAGATACGCAGTATTTT